This T cell receptor beta chain originates from a study of human T cells and chemical hapten exposure. Study context: The cohort included alopecia areata under or over 50% scalp, totalis and universalis.

V lost 5 bases, J lost 5 bases, and 13 bases lay in between. Germline CDR1 KGHSH, CDR2 LQKENI. The CDR3 extends over 15 amino acids. Sample time point: patch test 1, 2 weeks after DPC sensitization. The treatment was: therapeutic diphenylcyclopropenone sensitization with weekly scalp DPC. TCRdb reprocessed the RACE reads via MiXCR and lists one record per CDR3 protein. In the table there are more than 100,000 distinct CDR3 sequences, approximately 13% of which are singletons. This clonotype was obtained from a man between 18 and 29 years old with alopecia areata. Some clones in this sample may be carry-over from other donors' samples. The gene calls are TRBV18 and TRBJ1-6; D gene uncertain. The sample here was whole blood, taken in connection with sensitization to the hapten diphenylcyclopropenone (DPC). DNA for the CDR3: TGTGCCAGCTCAATGAAGGTTTCGGATAATTCACCCCTCCACTTT. Encoded protein: CASSMKVSDNSPLHF.